This T cell receptor (beta chain) derives from a study of shared clonotypes between healthy human individuals. The wider study: Donors consisted of a couple of women and three men between 18 and 49.

The V segment lost 6 bases and the J segment 4 bases; nucleotides outside the gene matches: 3. Germline CDR1 MDHEN, CDR2 SYDVKM. The CDR3 loop spans 13 amino acids. Method: immunoSEQ multiplex PCR; TCRdb's copy keeps in-frame clones and lacks some. The sample records approximately 640,000 clones, around 72% being singletons. The sequenced material came from memory CD4+ T cells sorted from blood. The subset was: CD45RA-negative fraction. This clonotype was obtained from a woman younger than 45 in good health. The V and J genes are TRBV28 and TRBJ1-5; TRBD1 aligns across 7 bases. The chain's CDR3 is CASSRDRNQPQHF. For the CDR3, the DNA is TGTGCCAGCAGCCGGGACAGAAATCAGCCCCAGCATTTT.